This T cell receptor beta chain was recovered during a study of CD8+CD57+ T cells in acquired aplastic anemia. The sequenced patients had an expansion of CD8+CD57+ cells seen by flow cytometry. This clonotype was detected many times. The CDR3 is 14 amino acids. Trimming pared 2 bases from V and 3 bases from J, leaving 10 bases between. Germline V CDR1 and CDR2: SNHLY, FYNNEI. Genomic DNA, serving as template, underwent TCR beta VDJ and CDR3 profiling. TCRdb fed the reads into MiXCR, producing one record per CDR3 protein. The sample has fewer than 300,000 distinct CDR3 sequences, roughly 82% seen once. The chain carries TRBV2 and TRBJ1-2; D call uncertain. Input material: sorted CD4+, CD8+, or CD8+CD57+ T cells (not recorded which) from PBMCs. The receptor's source is a human donor with aplastic anemia. CDR3 sequence (DNA): TGTGCCAGCAGTGAAATCTGGGAGGACTATGGCTACACCTTC. This codes for CASSEIWEDYGYTF.